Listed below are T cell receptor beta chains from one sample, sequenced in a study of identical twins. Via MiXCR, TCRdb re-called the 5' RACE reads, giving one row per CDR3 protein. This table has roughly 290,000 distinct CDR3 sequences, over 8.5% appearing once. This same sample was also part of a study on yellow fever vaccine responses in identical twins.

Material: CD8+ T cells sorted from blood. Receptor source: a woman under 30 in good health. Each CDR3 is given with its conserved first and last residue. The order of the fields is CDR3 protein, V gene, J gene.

CASSPPGLTSGQMEQYF	TRBV18	TRBJ2-7
CASSSLGSNEQFF	TRBV7-3	TRBJ2-1
CASSLPSPPGANVLTF	TRBV7-9	TRBJ2-6
CASSLKAAASDYEQYF	TRBV11-2	TRBJ2-7
CASSSRTGVGETQYF	TRBV11-2	TRBJ2-5
CASSFWTSGRINIQYF	TRBV7-9	TRBJ2-4
CASSLVAGDSEQFF	TRBV12-3/TRBV12-4	TRBJ2-1
CASSLELAYNEQFF	TRBV5-1	TRBJ2-1
CASSGTSGITDTQYF	TRBV7-9	TRBJ2-3
CASSLVPDHNYGYTF	TRBV7-9	TRBJ1-2
CASSFDREDVTNEKLFF	TRBV11-2	TRBJ1-4
CASRSSGRGTDTQYF	TRBV6-2/TRBV6-3	TRBJ2-3
CSALTLGGTDTQYF	TRBV20-1	TRBJ2-3
CASSLRGAGDFTDTQYF	TRBV7-6	TRBJ2-3
CAISESKNTEAFF	TRBV10-3	TRBJ1-1
CASSSSGTQYF	TRBV5-6	TRBJ2-5
CASSYRVHEQFF	TRBV2	TRBJ2-1
CATSPGHSLDEQYF	TRBV24-1	TRBJ2-7
CATSQGRETQYF	TRBV7-2	TRBJ2-5
CASSPLGGGEQYF	TRBV28	TRBJ2-7
CASSLRGGVFPGELFF	TRBV7-2	TRBJ2-2
CASSLEGADTQYF	TRBV7-2	TRBJ2-3
CATSDIAPVGNYQETQYF	TRBV24-1	TRBJ2-5
CASGFTNYNEQFF	TRBV19	TRBJ2-1
CASSPIGSPLHF	TRBV27	TRBJ1-6
CAISDFSNEQFF	TRBV9	TRBJ2-1
CASRIQGARGTGELFF	TRBV27	TRBJ2-2
CASSQASSGFVSGANVLTF	TRBV4-1	TRBJ2-6
CASSLQDTGELFF	TRBV27	TRBJ2-2
CSARTAANYGYTF	TRBV20-1	TRBJ1-2
CASSQEIANTGELFF	TRBV4-2	TRBJ2-2
CASSLLGAEQYF	TRBV7-9	TRBJ2-7
CASSPPLLIAGGNEQFF	TRBV7-9	TRBJ2-1
CASSEGLAGTDTQYF	TRBV7-3	TRBJ2-3
CASTPEPSASTDTQYF	TRBV27	TRBJ2-3
CATSDSTTSEDNEQFF	TRBV24-1	TRBJ2-1
CASSLASSSYEQYF	TRBV5-6	TRBJ2-7
CASSPNPSGGFYEQYF	TRBV7-2	TRBJ2-7
CASSLPDRRAFF	TRBV12-3/TRBV12-4	TRBJ1-1
CASSQGIGETQYF	TRBV4-1	TRBJ2-5
CATSTERKSSYEQYF	TRBV15	TRBJ2-7
CASSYSSAEFTGELFF	TRBV6-5	TRBJ2-2
CASRWGAGGLTYEQYF	TRBV27	TRBJ2-7
CASSPAGGPTYNEQFF	TRBV7-9	TRBJ2-1
CSARDSGDIGQFF	TRBV20-1	TRBJ2-1
CAWSVPGEYGYTF	TRBV30	TRBJ1-2
CSARDFAGGEQYF	TRBV20-1	TRBJ2-7
CASSLGRSGINNEQFF	TRBV7-9	TRBJ2-1
CASSPQSGIWETQYF	TRBV7-6	TRBJ2-5
CASSPRRGGPTDTQYF	TRBV7-3	TRBJ2-3
CASSVASWGNYGYTF	TRBV9	TRBJ1-2
CASSLVGNSGELFF	TRBV5-1	TRBJ2-2
CAISESASGILEQFF	TRBV10-3	TRBJ2-1
CASSLSRVQGASPLHF	TRBV27	TRBJ1-6
CASSQVPSGGGYEQYF	TRBV27	TRBJ2-7
CASSQDFGPQPQHF	TRBV4-3	TRBJ1-5
CASSLGPDANEQFF	TRBV7-8	TRBJ2-1
CSARDRSELKQYF	TRBV20-1	TRBJ2-7
CASSNGTSGNEQYF	TRBV21-1	TRBJ2-7